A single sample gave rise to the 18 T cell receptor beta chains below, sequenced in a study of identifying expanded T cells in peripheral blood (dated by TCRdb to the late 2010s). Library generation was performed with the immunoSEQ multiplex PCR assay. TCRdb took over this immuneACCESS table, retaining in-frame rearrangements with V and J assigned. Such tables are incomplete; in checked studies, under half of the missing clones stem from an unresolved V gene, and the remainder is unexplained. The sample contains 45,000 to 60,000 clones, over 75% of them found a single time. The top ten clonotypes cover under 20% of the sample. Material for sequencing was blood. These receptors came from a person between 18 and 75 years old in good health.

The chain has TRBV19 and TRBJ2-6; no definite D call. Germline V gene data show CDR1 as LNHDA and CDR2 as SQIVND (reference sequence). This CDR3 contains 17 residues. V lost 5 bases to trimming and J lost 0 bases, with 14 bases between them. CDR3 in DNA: TGTGCCAGTAGTCCCGAGTTGCTTAGCTCTGGGGCCAACGTCCTGACTTTC. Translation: CASSPELLSSGANVLTF. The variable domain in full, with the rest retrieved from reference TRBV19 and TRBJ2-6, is DGGITQSPKYLFRKEGQNVTLSCEQNLNHDAMYWYRQDPGQGLRLIYYSQIVNDFQKGDIAEGYSVSREKKESFPLTVTSAQKNPTAFYLCASSPELLSSGANVLTFGAGSRLTVL.

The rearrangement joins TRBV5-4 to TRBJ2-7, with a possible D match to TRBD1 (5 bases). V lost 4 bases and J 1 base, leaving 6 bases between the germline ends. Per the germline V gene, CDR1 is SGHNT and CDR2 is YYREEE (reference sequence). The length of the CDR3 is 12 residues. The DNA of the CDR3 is TGTGCCAGCAGCCACAGGTCCTACGAGCAGTACTTC. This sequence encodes CASSHRSYEQYF.

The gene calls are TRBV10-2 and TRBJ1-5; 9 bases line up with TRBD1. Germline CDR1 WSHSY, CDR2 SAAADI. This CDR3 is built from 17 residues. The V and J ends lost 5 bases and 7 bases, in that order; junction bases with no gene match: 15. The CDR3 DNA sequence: TGCGCCAGCAGTAATACCGGGACAGGGACTTGGCGGCAGCCCCAGCATTTT. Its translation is CASSNTGTGTWRQPQHF.

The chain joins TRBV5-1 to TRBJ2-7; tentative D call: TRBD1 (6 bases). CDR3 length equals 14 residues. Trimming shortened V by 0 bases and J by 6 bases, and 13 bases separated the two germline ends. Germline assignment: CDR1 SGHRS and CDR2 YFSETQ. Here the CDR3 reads CASSLELGAGEQYF. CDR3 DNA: TGCGCCAGCAGCTTGGAGCTGGGGGCTGGCGAGCAGTACTTC.

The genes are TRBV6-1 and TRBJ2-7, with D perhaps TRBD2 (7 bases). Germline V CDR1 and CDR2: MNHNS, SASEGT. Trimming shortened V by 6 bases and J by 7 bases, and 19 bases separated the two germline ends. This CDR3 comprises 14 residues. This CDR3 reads CASRPGGGRVEQYV. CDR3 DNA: TGTGCCAGCAGACCGGGGGGCGGTCGAGTTGAGCAGTACGTC.

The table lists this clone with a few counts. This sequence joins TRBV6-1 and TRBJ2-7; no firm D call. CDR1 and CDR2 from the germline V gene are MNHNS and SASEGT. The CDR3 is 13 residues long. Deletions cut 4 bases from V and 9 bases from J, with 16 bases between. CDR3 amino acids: CASSATLNSAQYV. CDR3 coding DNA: TGTGCCAGCAGTGCAACACTGAATTCAGCGCAGTACGTC.

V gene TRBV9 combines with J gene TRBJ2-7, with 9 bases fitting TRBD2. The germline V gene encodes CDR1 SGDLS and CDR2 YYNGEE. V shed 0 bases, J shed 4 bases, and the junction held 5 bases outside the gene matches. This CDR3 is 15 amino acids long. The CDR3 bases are TGTGCCAGCAGCGTAGCTGCGGGAGGGCCGTACGAGCAGTACTTC. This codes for CASSVAAGGPYEQYF.

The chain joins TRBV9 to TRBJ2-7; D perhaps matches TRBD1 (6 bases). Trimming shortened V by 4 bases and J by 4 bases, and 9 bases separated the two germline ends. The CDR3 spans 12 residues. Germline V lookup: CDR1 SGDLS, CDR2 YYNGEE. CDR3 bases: TGTGCCAGCAGCCTCGACAGGTACGAGCAGTACGTC. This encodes CASSLDRYEQYV.

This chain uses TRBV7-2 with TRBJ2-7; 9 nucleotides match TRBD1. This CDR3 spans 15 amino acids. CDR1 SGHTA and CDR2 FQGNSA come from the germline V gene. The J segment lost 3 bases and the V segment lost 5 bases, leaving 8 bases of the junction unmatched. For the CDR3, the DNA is TGTGCCAGCAGCAAACAGGGGGCAGTACGCTACGAGCAGTACTTC. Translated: CASSKQGAVRYEQYF.

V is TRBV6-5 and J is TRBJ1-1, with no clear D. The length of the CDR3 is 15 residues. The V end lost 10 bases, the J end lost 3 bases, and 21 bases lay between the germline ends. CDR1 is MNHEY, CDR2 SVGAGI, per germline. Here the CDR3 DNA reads TGTGCCACAGGCTTGGGCTGGGTCCCAGACACTGAAGCTTTCTTT. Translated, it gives CATGLGWVPDTEAFF.

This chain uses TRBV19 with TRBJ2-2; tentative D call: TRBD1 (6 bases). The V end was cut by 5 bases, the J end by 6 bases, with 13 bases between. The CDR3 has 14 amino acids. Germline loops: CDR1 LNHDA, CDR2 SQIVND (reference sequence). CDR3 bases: TGTGCCAGTAGTCACCAGGGGTTCCCCGGGGAGCTGTTTTTT. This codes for CASSHQGFPGELFF.

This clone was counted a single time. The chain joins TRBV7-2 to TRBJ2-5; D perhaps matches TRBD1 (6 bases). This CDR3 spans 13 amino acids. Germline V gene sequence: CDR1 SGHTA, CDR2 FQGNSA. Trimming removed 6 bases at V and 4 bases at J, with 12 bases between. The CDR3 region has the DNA TGTGCCAGCAGGGGGGCAGCCCCAGAGACCCAGTACTTC. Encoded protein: CASRGAAPETQYF.

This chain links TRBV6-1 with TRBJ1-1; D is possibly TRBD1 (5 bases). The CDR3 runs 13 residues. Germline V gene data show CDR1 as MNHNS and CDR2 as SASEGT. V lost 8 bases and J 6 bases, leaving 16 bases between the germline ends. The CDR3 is CASASSRDPEAFF. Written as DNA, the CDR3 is TGTGCCAGCGCCTCATCCCGGGACCCTGAAGCTTTCTTT.

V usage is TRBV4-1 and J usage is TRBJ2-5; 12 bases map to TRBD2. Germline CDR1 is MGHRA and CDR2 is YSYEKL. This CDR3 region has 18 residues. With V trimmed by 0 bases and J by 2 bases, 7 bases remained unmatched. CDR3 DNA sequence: TGCGCCAGCAGCCAAGACCAAACGCTAGCGGGGGGGCAAGAGACCCAGTACTTC. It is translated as CASSQDQTLAGGQETQYF.

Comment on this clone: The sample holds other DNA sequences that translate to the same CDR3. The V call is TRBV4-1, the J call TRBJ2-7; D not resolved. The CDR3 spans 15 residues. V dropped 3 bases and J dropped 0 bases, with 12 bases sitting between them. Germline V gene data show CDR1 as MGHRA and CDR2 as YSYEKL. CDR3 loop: CASSQQRTGSYEQYF. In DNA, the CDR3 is TGCGCCAGCAGCCAGCAGAGGACGGGCTCCTACGAGCAGTACTTC.

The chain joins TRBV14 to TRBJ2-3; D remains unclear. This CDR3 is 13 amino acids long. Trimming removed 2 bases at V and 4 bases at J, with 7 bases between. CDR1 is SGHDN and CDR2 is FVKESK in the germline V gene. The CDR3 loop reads CASSQYEADTQYF. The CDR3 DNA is TGTGCCAGCAGCCAATATGAGGCAGATACGCAGTATTTT.

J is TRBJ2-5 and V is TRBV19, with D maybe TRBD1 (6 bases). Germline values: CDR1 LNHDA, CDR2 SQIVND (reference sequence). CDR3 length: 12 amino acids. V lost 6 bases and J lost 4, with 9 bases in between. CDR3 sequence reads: CASRQGLETQYF. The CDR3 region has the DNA TGTGCCAGTAGGCAGGGGTTAGAGACCCAGTACTTC.

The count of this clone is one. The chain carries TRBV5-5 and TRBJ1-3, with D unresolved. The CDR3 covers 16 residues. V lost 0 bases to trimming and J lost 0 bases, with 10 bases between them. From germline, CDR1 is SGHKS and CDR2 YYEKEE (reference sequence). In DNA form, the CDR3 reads TGTGCCAGCAGCTTGGTTGGGGTCCGCTCTGGAAACACCATATATTTT. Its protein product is CASSLVGVRSGNTIYF.